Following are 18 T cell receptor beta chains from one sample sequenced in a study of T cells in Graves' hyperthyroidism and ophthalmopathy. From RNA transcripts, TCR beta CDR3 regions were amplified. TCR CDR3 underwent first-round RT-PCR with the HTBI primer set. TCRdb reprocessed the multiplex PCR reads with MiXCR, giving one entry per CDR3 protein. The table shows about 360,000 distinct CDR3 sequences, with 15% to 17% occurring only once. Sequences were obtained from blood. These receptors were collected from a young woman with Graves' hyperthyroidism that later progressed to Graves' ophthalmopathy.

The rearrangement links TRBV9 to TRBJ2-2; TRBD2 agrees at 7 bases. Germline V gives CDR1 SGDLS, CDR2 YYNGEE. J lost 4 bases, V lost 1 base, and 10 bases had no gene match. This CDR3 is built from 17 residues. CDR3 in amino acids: CASSVPPQGGGTGELFF. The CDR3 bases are TGTGCCAGCAGCGTACCGCCCCAGGGCGGGGGCACCGGGGAGCTGTTTTTT. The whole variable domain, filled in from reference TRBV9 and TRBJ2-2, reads DSGVTQTPKHLITATGQRVTLRCSPRSGDLSVYWYQQSLDQGLQFLIQYYNGEERAKGNILERFSAQQFPDLHSELNLSSLELGDSALYFCASSVPPQGGGTGELFFGEGSRLTVL.

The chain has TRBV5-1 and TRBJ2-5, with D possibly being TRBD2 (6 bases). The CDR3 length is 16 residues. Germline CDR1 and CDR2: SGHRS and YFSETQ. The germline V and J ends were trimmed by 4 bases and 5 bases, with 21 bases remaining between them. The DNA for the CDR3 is TGCGCCAGCAGCCCGGAGGCCGGGAGAGTGTGGGAGACCCAGTACTTC. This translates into CASSPEAGRVWETQYF.

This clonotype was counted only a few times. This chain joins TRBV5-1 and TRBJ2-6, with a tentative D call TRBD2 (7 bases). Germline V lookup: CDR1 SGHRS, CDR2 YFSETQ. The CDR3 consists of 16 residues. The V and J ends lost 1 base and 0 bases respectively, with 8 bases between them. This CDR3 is CASSLRGGSGANVLTF. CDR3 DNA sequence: TGCGCCAGCAGCTTGAGGGGGGGCTCTGGGGCCAACGTCCTGACTTTC.

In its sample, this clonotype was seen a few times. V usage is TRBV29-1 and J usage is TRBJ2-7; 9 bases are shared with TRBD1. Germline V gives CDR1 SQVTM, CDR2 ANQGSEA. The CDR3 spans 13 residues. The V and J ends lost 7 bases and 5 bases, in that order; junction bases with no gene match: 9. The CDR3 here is CSAEGQGFHEQYF. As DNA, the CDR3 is TGCAGCGCAGAGGGACAGGGTTTCCACGAGCAGTACTTC.

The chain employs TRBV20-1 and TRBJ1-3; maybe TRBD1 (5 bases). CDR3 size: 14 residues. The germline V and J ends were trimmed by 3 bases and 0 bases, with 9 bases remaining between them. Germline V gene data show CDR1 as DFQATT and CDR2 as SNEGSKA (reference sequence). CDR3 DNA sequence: TGCAGTGCTAGGTCGGGGACCTCTGGAAACACCATATATTTT. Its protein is CSARSGTSGNTIYF.

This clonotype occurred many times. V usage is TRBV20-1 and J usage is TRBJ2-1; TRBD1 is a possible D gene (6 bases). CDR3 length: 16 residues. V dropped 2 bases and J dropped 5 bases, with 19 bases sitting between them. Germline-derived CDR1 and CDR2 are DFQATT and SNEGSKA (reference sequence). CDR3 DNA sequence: TGCAGTGCTAGAACAGGGATGATACACTCGGACAATGAGCAGTTCTTC. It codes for CSARTGMIHSDNEQFF.

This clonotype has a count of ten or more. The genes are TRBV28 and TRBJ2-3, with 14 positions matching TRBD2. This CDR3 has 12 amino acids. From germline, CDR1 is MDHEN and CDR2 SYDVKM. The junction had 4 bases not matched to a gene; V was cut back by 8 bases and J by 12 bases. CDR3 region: CASRLAGGYQYF. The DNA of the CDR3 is TGTGCCAGCCGACTAGCGGGAGGGTACCAGTATTTT.

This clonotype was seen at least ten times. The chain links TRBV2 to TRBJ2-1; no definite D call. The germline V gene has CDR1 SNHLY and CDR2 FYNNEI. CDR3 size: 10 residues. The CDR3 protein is CVSRAYEQFF. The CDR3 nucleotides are TGTGTCTCAAGGGCCTATGAGCAGTTCTTC.

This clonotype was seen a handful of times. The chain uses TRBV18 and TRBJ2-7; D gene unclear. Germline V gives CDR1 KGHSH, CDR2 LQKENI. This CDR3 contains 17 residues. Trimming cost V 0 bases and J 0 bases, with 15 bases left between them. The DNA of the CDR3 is TGTGCCAGCTCACCACCGACATCCGGGTCCACCTCCTACGAGCAGTACTTC. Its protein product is CASSPPTSGSTSYEQYF.

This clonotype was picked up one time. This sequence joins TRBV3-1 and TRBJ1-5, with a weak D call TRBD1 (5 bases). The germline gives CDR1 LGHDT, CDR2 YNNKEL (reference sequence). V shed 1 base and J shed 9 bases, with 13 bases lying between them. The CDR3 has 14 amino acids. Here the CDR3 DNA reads TGTGCCAGCAGCCAAGGCGTGTGGGGCGTGCCCCAGCATTTT. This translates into CASSQGVWGVPQHF. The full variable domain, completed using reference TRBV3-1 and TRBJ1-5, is DTAVSQTPKYLVTQMGNDKSIKCEQNLGHDTMYWYKQDSKKFLKIMFSYNNKELIINETVPNRFSPKSPDKAHLNLHINSLELGDSAVYFCASSQGVWGVPQHFGDGTRLSIL.

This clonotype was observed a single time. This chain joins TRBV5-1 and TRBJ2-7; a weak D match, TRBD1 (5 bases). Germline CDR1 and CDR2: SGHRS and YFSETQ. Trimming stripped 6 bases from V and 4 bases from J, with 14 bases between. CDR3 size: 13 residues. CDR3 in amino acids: CASTPTDLYEQYF. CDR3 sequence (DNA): TGCGCCAGCACCCCGACAGATCTGTACGAGCAGTACTTC.

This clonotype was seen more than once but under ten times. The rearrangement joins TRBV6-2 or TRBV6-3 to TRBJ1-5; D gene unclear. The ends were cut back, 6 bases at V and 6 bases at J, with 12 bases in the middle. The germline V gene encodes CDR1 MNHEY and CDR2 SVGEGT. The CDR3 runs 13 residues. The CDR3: CASSDGGSQPQHF. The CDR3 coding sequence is TGTGCCAGCAGCGACGGAGGGAGTCAGCCCCAGCATTTT.

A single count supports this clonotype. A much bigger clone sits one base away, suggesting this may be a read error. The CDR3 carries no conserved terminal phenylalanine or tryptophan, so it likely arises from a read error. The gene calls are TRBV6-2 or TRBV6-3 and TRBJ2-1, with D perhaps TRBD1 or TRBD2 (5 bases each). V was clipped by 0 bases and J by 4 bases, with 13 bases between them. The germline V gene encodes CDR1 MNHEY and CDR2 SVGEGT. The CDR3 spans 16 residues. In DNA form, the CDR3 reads TGTGCCAGCAGTTACTCAGGGGACCGTTTTTACAATGAGCAGTTCTCC. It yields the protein CASSYSGDRFYNEQFS.

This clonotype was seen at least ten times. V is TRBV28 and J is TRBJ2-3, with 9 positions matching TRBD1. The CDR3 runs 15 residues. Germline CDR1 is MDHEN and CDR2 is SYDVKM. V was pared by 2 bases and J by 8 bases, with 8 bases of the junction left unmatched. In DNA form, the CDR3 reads TGTGCCAGCAGTTTAAGTCCCGGGACAGGGCCTACGCAGTATTTT. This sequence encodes CASSLSPGTGPTQYF.

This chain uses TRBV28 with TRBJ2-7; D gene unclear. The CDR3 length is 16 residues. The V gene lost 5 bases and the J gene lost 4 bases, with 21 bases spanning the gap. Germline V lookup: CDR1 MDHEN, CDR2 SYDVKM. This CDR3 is CASSPTGLSFGYEQYF. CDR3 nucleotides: TGTGCCAGCAGTCCTACCGGTCTAAGCTTTGGATACGAGCAGTACTTC.

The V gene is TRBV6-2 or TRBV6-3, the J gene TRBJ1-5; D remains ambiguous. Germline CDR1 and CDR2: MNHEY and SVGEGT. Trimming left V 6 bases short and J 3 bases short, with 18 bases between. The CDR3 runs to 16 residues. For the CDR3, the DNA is TGTGCCAGCAGCTCTAACCCGGACGGCCCCAATCAGCCCCAGCATTTT. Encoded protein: CASSSNPDGPNQPQHF.

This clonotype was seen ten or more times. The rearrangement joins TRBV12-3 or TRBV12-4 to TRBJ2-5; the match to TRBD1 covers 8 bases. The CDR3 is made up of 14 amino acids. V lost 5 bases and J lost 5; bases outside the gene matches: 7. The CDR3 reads CASSIGQGGETQYF. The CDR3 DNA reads TGTGCCAGCAGTATTGGACAGGGTGGGGAGACCCAGTACTTC.

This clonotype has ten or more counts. CDR3 DNA sequence: TGCAGTGCTAGAGATCACGAGGGGGCGAGCACAGATACGCAGTATTTT. Protein sequence: CSARDHEGASTDTQYF. This chain joins TRBV20-1 and TRBJ2-3, with 7 bases fitting TRBD1. This CDR3 has 16 residues. Germline trimming cut 0 bases from V and 0 bases from J; bases unmatched to any gene: 6. Germline-derived CDR1 and CDR2 are DFQATT and SNEGSKA (reference sequence).